Presented here are 10 T cell receptor beta chains from one specimen sequenced in a study of T-cell reconstitution after alpha-beta-depleted transplantation in children. This sample's TCRbeta library carried unique molecular identifier barcodes. TCRdb fed the PCR reads into MiXCR, producing one record per CDR3 protein. The sample has under 400,000 distinct CDR3 sequences; about a quarter are singletons. This sample comprised PBMCs, mostly from graft donor cells, obtained 180 days after TCRalphabeta/CD19-depleted stem cell transplant. The receptors were sampled from a male patient aged 10 to 17 who had a stem cell transplant for acute lymphoblastic leukemia, so the T cells may come from the graft donor.

This clonotype turned up a few times. The V gene is TRBV7-3, the J gene TRBJ2-1, with D perhaps being TRBD1 or TRBD2 (5 bases each). CDR3 size: 17 residues. Trimming left V 5 bases short and J 0 bases short, with 17 bases between. Germline loops: CDR1 SGHTA, CDR2 FQGTGA. The CDR3 nucleotides read TGTGCCAGCAGCCGAACGGGGCGGCTAAGCTCCTACAATGAGCAGTTCTTC. Protein sequence: CASSRTGRLSSYNEQFF.

This chain joins TRBV9 and TRBJ2-2; D is possibly TRBD2 (6 bases). The germline gives CDR1 SGDLS, CDR2 YYNGEE. V was clipped by 0 bases and J by 7 bases, with 16 bases between them. This CDR3 spans 16 amino acids. CDR3 protein: CASSVVAAGGIGELFF. CDR3 DNA sequence: TGTGCCAGCAGCGTAGTAGCAGCGGGCGGCATCGGGGAGCTGTTTTTT.

The chain recombines TRBV7-2 with TRBJ2-1, with D possibly matching TRBD1 (5 bases). The germline V and J ends were trimmed by 1 base and 9 bases, with 13 bases remaining between them. The germline CDR1 and CDR2 sequences are SGHTA and FQGNSA. This CDR3 has 14 residues. CDR3 sequence: CASSLEPLRGEQFF. The CDR3 DNA reads TGTGCCAGCAGCTTAGAACCCTTAAGGGGTGAGCAGTTCTTC.

The J gene is TRBJ1-1, the V gene TRBV5-4, with D hard to call. The length of the CDR3 is 14 residues. CDR1 and CDR2 from the germline V gene are SGHNT and YYREEE (reference sequence). Trimming stripped 2 bases from V and 11 bases from J, with 19 bases between. The DNA of the CDR3 is TGTGCCAGCAGCTTAAAGGGAAGAACCCTGGCCGCTTTCTTT. This gives the protein CASSLKGRTLAAFF.

The V gene is TRBV5-1, the J gene TRBJ1-4; a possible D gene is TRBD1 (6 bases). CDR1 SGHRS and CDR2 YFSETQ come from the germline V gene. V was trimmed by 5 bases and J by 5 bases, leaving 13 bases between them. The CDR3 is made up of 14 amino acids. In DNA form, the CDR3 reads TGCGCCAGCAGTATTGGACAGCCGAATGAAAAACTGTTTTTT. It encodes CASSIGQPNEKLFF.

V usage is TRBV24-1 and J usage is TRBJ2-1; D is uncertain. The ends were cut back, 3 bases at V and 2 bases at J, with 10 bases in the middle. CDR1 is KGHDR, CDR2 SFDVKD, per germline. The CDR3 length is 15 residues. In DNA form, the CDR3 reads TGTGCCACCAGTGATATAAGAGGCCCCTACAATGAGCAGTTCTTC. It codes for CATSDIRGPYNEQFF.

This clonotype was detected only a few times. The chain joins TRBV5-5 to TRBJ2-2; D is undetermined. Germline CDR1 SGHKS, CDR2 YYEKEE (reference sequence). V gave up 4 bases and J gave up 5 bases, with 15 bases separating them. The CDR3 extends over 15 amino acids. Written as DNA, the CDR3 is TGTGCCAGCAGCGCTGACCCCCGCTATACCGGGGAGCTGTTTTTT. The encoded protein is CASSADPRYTGELFF.

Only a few counts were recorded for this clonotype. The genes are TRBV6-2 or TRBV6-3 and TRBJ2-3, with TRBD2 identical over 13 bases. CDR3 length: 15 residues. The V segment lost 6 bases and the J segment 8 bases; nucleotides outside the gene matches: 8. Germline-derived CDR1 and CDR2 are MNHEY and SVGEGT. The CDR3, as DNA: TGTGCCAGCAGCTGGACTAGCGGGAGTAGGGGTACGCAGTATTTT. It is translated as CASSWTSGSRGTQYF.

The V and J genes are TRBV27 and TRBJ1-4, with D possibly matching TRBD1 (6 bases). With 6 bases removed from V and 7 bases from J, the gap between germline ends came to 15 bases. The length of the CDR3 is 14 residues. The germline V gene has CDR1 MNHEY and CDR2 SMNVEV (reference sequence). The CDR3 region is CASRPLTGSEKLFF. CDR3 coding DNA: TGTGCCAGCAGACCCCTCACAGGGTCTGAAAAACTGTTTTTT.

This clonotype was observed a handful of times. The J gene is TRBJ2-1, the V gene TRBV4-1; the match to TRBD2 covers 9 bases. With V trimmed by 2 bases and J by 0 bases, 2 bases remained unmatched. CDR3 length: 16 residues. Germline CDR1 MGHRA, CDR2 YSYEKL. The CDR3 sequence: CASSQIAGVSYNEQFF. CDR3 sequence (DNA): TGCGCCAGCAGCCAAATAGCGGGAGTCTCCTACAATGAGCAGTTCTTC.